This T cell receptor beta chain stems from a study of OX40 agonist ivuxolimab in advanced cancers. Across the whole study: Patients in the trial were receiving intravenous ivuxolimab every 2 weeks, at doses of 0.01 to 10 mg/kg. The study's findings and limits: Expanded peripheral T cell antigen specificity was not determined.

Regarding this clone: The target antigen is unknown.

TCRdb keeps only in-frame clones here, not all; method: immunoSEQ multiplex PCR. The table has 100,000 or so clones, roughly 80% seen once; the top ten hold 5.5%. Trimming took 0 bases from V and 4 from J; bases not matched to a gene: 13. The CDR3 length is 18 residues. CDR1 SGHDT and CDR2 YYEEEE come from the germline V gene. Sequences were derived from CD4+ or CD8+ T cells sorted from blood, sampled in a trial of the OX40 agonist ivuxolimab. This rearrangement joins TRBV5-6 to TRBJ2-7, with 10 bases aligning to TRBD1. This sequence was found in an adult with an advanced solid tumor such as melanoma, head and neck, liver or kidney cancer. CDR3 protein: CASSLGPTGTGDVYEQYF. For the CDR3, the DNA is TGTGCCAGCAGCTTGGGGCCTACCGGGACAGGGGATGTATACGAGCAGTACTTC. Using reference TRBV5-6 and TRBJ2-7 for the parts outside the CDR3, the full variable domain is DAGVTQSPTHLIKTRGQQVTLRCSPKSGHDTVSWYQQALGQGPQFIFQYYEEEERQRGNFPDRFSGHQFPNYSSELNVNALLLGDSALYLCASSLGPTGTGDVYEQYFGPGTRLTVT.